The 8 T cell receptor beta chains below all came from one sample that was sequenced in a study of cytotoxic CD8 clonotypes in ibrutinib-treated CLL (dated by TCRdb to the early 2020s). Reading the label with the study, this specimen's time point is: approximately eleven months on ibrutinib. Library method: the immunoSEQ multiplex PCR assay. TCRdb stores this immuneACCESS table with in-frame sequences only. Part of the clones is absent; in the studies checked, under half of the shortfall reflects unresolved V genes, and no reason is known for the rest. This sample lists more than 110,000 clones; around 90% were detected once. The ten largest clones represent about a tenth of the sample. Material: PBMCs, obtained after 12 months of ibrutinib treatment. The receptors come from a human donor with chronic lymphocytic leukemia.

CDR3 DNA: TGTGCCAGCAGCGACGGGACTATCCTGTACCAAGAGACCCAGTACTTC. This sequence encodes CASSDGTILYQETQYF. The chain combines TRBV5-6 with TRBJ2-5, with 7 bases that match TRBD2. J gave up 0 bases and V 4 bases, and 9 bases lay outside the gene matches. Per germline, CDR1 SGHDT and CDR2 YYEEEE. The CDR3 sequence is 16 residues long. The variable domain in full, with the rest retrieved from reference TRBV5-6 and TRBJ2-5, is DAGVTQSPTHLIKTRGQQVTLRCSPKSGHDTVSWYQQALGQGPQFIFQYYEEEERQRGNFPDRFSGHQFPNYSSELNVNALLLGDSALYLCASSDGTILYQETQYFGPGTRLLVL.

V usage is TRBV9 and J usage is TRBJ2-3; D perhaps matches TRBD2 (6 bases). The CDR3 loop spans 15 amino acids. V lost 3 bases and J lost 0, with 11 bases in between. In germline, CDR1 is SGDLS, CDR2 YYNGEE. CDR3 nucleotide sequence: TGTGCCAGCAGCGCCAATAGCGGTAGCACAGATACGCAGTATTTT. Its translation is CASSANSGSTDTQYF.

A word on this clone: This sample includes further DNA sequences coding for the same CDR3. The chain combines TRBV27 with TRBJ2-7; 8 bases are shared with TRBD2. This CDR3 has 14 amino acids. After removal of 6 bases from V and 2 bases from J, the junction contained 6 bases not matched to a gene. Looked up from germline, CDR1 is MNHEY and CDR2 is SMNVEV (reference sequence). CDR3 amino acids: CASSLRGGTYEQYF. CDR3 nucleotides: TGTGCCAGCAGCCTCCGCGGGGGGACCTACGAGCAGTACTTC.

For this clone: Distinct nucleotide sequences in the sample also encode this CDR3. J is TRBJ2-7 and V is TRBV27; D perhaps matches TRBD2 (6 bases). Germline V lookup: CDR1 MNHEY, CDR2 SMNVEV (reference sequence). Trimming removed 2 bases at V and 2 bases at J, with 10 bases between. CDR3 length: 14 amino acids. The CDR3 here is CASSLRGITYEQYF. CDR3 bases: TGTGCCAGCAGTTTACGCGGGATCACCTACGAGCAGTACTTC.

The chain links TRBV7-6 to TRBJ2-7; possibly TRBD2 for D (6 bases). Germline-derived CDR1 and CDR2 are SGHVS and FNYEAQ. The CDR3 has 16 residues. Trimming removed 7 bases at V and 3 bases at J, with 22 bases between. The CDR3 DNA sequence: TGTGCCAGCACCCCCGGAGGGGAGGCGGGGTTCTACGAGCAGTACTTC. Its protein product is CASTPGGEAGFYEQYF.

V is TRBV29-1 and J is TRBJ2-7; 11 bases fit TRBD2. The V and J ends lost 3 bases and 2 bases, in that order; junction bases with no gene match: 9. Germline V lookup: CDR1 SQVTM, CDR2 ANQGSEA. The CDR3 totals 16 residues. The CDR3 here is CSVEIVLAGGPYEQYF. For the CDR3, the DNA is TGCAGCGTTGAGATCGTTCTAGCGGGAGGCCCCTACGAGCAGTACTTC.

The J gene is TRBJ2-1, the V gene TRBV7-8; 7 bases match TRBD1. The trim removed 5 bases at V and 10 bases at J, leaving 2 bases unmatched. The CDR3 totals 11 residues. Germline-derived CDR1 and CDR2 are SGHVS and FQNEAQ. The CDR3 DNA reads TGTGCCAGCAGCACACAGGGGGAGCAGTTCTTC. This sequence encodes CASSTQGEQFF.

In nucleotides, the CDR3 is TGTGCCAGCAGCTTAGAACTAGCGGGAGGGTACGAGCAGTACTTC. Protein: CASSLELAGGYEQYF. The chain couples TRBV7-8 to TRBJ2-7, with 13 bases fitting TRBD2. The length of the CDR3 is 15 residues. Germline V lookup: CDR1 SGHVS, CDR2 FQNEAQ. V lost 1 base and J lost 4; bases outside the gene matches: 1.